These 6 T cell receptor beta chains came from one sample sequenced in a study of T cells after yellow fever vaccination. Using its own MiXCR run on the 5' RACE reads, TCRdb lists one record per CDR3 protein. The sample yields about 370,000 distinct CDR3 sequences, 9.5% to 13% seen once. The sample here was PBMCs, taken on the day of the first yellow fever vaccination. All receptors come from a man aged 18-30 years who received the YFV17D yellow fever vaccine.

This chain joins TRBV12-3 or TRBV12-4 and TRBJ2-4; tentative D call: TRBD2 (6 bases). V was trimmed by 0 bases and J by 9 bases, leaving 9 bases between them. There are 13 residues in the CDR3. As DNA, the CDR3 is TGTGCCAGCAGTTTAGCCCGGCGGGGCATTCAGTACTTC. It translates to CASSLARRGIQYF.

This chain joins TRBV5-6 and TRBJ2-7; D remains unclear. CDR1 is SGHDT and CDR2 is YYEEEE in the germline V gene. The ends were cut back, 1 base at V and 2 bases at J, with 10 bases in the middle. The CDR3 has 14 amino acids. The CDR3 region is CASSLLSDPYEQYV. As DNA, the CDR3 is TGTGCCAGCAGCTTGCTGTCGGACCCCTACGAGCAGTACGTC.

V gene TRBV5-1 combines with J gene TRBJ2-5; 12 nucleotides line up with TRBD2. Losses at the gene ends were 1 base for V and 3 bases for J; bases not matched to a gene: 4. The germline V gene encodes CDR1 SGHRS and CDR2 YFSETQ. This CDR3 has 16 amino acids. The CDR3 nucleotides read TGCGCCAGCAGCTTGCTTCCTAGCGGGGGGGAAGAGACCCAGTACTTC. Its translation is CASSLLPSGGEETQYF.

This clonotype was found many times. The chain has TRBV16 and TRBJ1-6; TRBD1 might be the D (6 bases). The germline gives CDR1 KGHSY, CDR2 FQNENV. The CDR3 length is 14 residues. V lost 5 bases, J lost 10 bases, and 15 bases lay in between. CDR3 sequence reads: CASSTLGGDSPLHF. The DNA for the CDR3 is TGTGCCAGCAGCACCCTCGGGGGCGACTCACCCCTCCACTTT.

The gene calls are TRBV9 and TRBJ2-5; D perhaps matches TRBD2 (6 bases). The CDR3 runs 15 residues. Germline CDR1 reads SGDLS; CDR2 reads YYNGEE. Trimming took off 3 bases at V and 5 bases at J, with 17 bases between the two ends. CDR3 amino acids: CASSASSGAGETQYF. In DNA form, the CDR3 reads TGTGCCAGCAGCGCCTCCTCCGGGGCGGGGGAGACCCAGTACTTC.

This clonotype was recorded a few times. The genes are TRBV6-1 and TRBJ1-6; D might be TRBD1 (6 bases). This CDR3 region has 15 residues. V was trimmed by 5 bases and J by 7 bases, leaving 15 bases between them. The V gene's germline CDR1 is MNHNS and CDR2 SASEGT. CDR3 sequence: CASSPGEGGNSPLHF. The CDR3, as DNA: TGTGCCAGCAGTCCAGGGGAGGGCGGAAATTCACCCCTCCACTTT.